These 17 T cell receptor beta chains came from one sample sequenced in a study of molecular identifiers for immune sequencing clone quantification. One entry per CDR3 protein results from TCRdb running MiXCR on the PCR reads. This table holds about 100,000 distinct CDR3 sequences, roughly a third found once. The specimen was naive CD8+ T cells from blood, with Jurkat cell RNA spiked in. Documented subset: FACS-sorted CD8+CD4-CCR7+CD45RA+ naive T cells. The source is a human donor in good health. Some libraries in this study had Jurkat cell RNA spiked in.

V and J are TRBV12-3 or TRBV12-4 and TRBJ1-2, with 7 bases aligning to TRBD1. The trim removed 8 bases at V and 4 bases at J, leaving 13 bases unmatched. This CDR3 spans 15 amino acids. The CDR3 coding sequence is TGTGCCAGCGGACCCGGGGAGGGGGCGGGCTATGGCTACACCTTC. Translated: CASGPGEGAGYGYTF.

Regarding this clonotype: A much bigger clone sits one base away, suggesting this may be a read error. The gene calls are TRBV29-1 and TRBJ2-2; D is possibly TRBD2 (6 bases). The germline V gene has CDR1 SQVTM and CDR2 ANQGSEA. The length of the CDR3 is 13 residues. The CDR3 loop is CSVPGRDTGEQFF. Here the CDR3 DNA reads TGCAGCGTTCCCGGGAGAGACACCGGGGAGCAGTTTTTT.

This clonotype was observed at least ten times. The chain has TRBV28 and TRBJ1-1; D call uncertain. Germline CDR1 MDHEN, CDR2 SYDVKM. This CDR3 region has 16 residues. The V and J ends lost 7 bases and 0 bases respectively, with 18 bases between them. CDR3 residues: CASTPPGITVNTEAFF. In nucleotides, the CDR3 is TGTGCCAGCACCCCCCCGGGAATAACAGTGAACACTGAAGCTTTCTTT.

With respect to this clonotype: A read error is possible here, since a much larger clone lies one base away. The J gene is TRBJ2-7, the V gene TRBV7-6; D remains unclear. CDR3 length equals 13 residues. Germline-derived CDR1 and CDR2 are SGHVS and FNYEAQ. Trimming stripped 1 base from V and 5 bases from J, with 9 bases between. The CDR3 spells CASSLVASHEQYF. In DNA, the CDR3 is TGTGCCAGCAGCTTAGTCGCCAGCCACGAGCAGTACTTC. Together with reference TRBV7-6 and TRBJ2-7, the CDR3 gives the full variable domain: GAGVSQSPRYKVTKRGQDVALRCDPISGHVSLYWYRQALGQGPEFLTYFNYEAQQDKSGLPNDRFSAERPEGSISTLTIQRTEQRDSAMYRCASSLVASHEQYFGPGTRLTVT.

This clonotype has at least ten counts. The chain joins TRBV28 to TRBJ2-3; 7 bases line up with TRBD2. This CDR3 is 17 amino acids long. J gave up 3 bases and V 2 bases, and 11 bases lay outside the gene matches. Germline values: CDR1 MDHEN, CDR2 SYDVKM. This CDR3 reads CASSLLFSGKGTDTQYF. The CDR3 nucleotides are TGTGCCAGCAGTTTACTCTTCAGCGGGAAGGGGACAGATACGCAGTATTTT.

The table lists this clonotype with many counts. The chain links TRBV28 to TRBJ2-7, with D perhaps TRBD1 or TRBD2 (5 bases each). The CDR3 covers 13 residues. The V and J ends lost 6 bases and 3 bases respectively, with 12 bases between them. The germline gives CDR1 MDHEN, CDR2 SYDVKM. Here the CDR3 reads CASSRDENYEQYF. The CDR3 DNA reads TGTGCCAGCAGCCGGGACGAGAACTACGAGCAGTACTTC.

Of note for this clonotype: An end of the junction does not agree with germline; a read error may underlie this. The CDR3, as DNA: TGTGCCAGCAGCCTAGGGACTAGCGGATTTCGGGAGCAGTACTTC. Encoded protein: CASSLGTSGFREQYF. The rearrangement links TRBV13 to TRBJ2-7; the match to TRBD2 covers 11 bases. This CDR3 has 15 residues. From germline, CDR1 is PRHDT and CDR2 FYEKMQ (reference sequence).

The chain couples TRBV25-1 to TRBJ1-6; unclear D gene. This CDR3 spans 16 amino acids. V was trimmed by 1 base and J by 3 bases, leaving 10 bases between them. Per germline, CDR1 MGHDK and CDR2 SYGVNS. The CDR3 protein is CASSESVPLYNSPLHF. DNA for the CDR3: TGTGCCAGCAGTGAATCGGTGCCGCTCTATAATTCACCCCTCCACTTT.

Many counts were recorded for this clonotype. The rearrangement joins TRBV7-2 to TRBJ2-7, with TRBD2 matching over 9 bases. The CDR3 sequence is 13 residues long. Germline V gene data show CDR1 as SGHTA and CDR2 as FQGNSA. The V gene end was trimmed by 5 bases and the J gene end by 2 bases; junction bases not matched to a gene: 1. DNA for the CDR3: TGTGCCAGCAGCCCTAGCGGGGCCTACGAGCAGTACTTC. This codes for CASSPSGAYEQYF.

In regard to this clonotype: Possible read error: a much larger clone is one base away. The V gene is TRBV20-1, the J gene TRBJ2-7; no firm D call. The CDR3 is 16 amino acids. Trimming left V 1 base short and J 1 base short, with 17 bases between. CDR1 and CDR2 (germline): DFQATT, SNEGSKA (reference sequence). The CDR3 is CSARGEPGSGSYEQYF. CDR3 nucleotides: TGCAGTGCTAGAGGGGAACCAGGCTCCGGGTCCTACGAGCAGTACTTC.

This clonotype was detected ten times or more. This CDR3 reads CASSAFGGLTDTQYF. As DNA, the CDR3 is TGTGCCAGCAGTGCCTTCGGGGGCCTCACAGATACGCAGTATTTT. V and J are TRBV2 and TRBJ2-3; D may match TRBD1 or TRBD2 (6 bases each). V was shortened by 4 bases and J by 2 bases, with 13 bases between the two germline ends. The CDR3 has 15 residues. The germline CDR1 and CDR2 sequences are SNHLY and FYNNEI.

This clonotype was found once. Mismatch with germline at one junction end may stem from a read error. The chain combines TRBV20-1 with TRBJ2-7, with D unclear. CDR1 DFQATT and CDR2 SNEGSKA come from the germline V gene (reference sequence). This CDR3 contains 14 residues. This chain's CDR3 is CSARPAGSSYDQYF. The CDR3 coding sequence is TGCAGTGCTAGGCCCGCAGGCAGCTCCTACGACCAGTACTTC.

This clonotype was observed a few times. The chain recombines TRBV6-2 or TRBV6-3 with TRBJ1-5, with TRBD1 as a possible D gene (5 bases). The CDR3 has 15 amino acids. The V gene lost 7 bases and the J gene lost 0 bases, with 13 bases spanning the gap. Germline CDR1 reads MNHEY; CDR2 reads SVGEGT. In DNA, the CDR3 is TGTGCCAGCACCGACGGACACTATAGCAATCAGCCCCAGCATTTT. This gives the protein CASTDGHYSNQPQHF.

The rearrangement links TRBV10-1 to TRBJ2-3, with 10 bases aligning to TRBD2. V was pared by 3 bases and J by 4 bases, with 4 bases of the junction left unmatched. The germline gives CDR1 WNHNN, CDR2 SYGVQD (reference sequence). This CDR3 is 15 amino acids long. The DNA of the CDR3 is TGCGCCAGCAGTGATGGGCTAGCGGGAGCAGATACGCAGTATTTT. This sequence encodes CASSDGLAGADTQYF.

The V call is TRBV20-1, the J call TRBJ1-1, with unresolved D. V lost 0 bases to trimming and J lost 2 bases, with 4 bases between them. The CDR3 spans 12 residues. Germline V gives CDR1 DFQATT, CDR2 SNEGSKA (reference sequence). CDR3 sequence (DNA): TGCAGTGCTAGAGAGAAAAACACTGAAGCTTTCTTT. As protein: CSAREKNTEAFF.

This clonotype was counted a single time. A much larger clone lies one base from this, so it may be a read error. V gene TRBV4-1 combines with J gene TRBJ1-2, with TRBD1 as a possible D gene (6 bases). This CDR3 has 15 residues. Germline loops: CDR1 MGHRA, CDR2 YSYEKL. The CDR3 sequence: CASSQPTGRSYGYPF. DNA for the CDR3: TGCGCCAGCAGCCAGCCGACAGGCCGAAGCTATGGCTACCCCTTC.

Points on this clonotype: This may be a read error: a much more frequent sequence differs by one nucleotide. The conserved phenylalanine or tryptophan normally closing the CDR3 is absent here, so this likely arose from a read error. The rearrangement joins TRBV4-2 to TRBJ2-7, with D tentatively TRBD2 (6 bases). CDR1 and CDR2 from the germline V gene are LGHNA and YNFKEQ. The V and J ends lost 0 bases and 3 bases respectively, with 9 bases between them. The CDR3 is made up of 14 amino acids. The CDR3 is CASSQESGGYEQYI. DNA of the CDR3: TGTGCCAGCAGCCAAGAGTCCGGGGGCTACGAGCAGTACATC.